A single T cell receptor (beta chain) is shown here with its context. The clone's antigen remains unknown. Base qualities are not provided; no much larger clone lies one nucleotide away. Looking up the germline V gene yields CDR1 MNHEY and CDR2 SVGEGT. The cysteine opens and the phenylalanine closes a CDR3 of 15 amino acids. Here the CDR3 DNA is all that survives: 45 bases in frame from base 1. V is pruned by 5 bases and J by 4 bases, leaving 5 bases of the junction without a gene match. The data originate from a study of blood T cell repertoires in COVID-19 (dated by TCRdb to the early 2020s). With respect to the entire study: Samples covering the acute and convalescent phases of COVID-19 were provided by collaborators in the United States, Italy and Spain. The samples were drawn from the first 160 participants of the ongoing ImmuneRACE study and from under 1,500 subjects provided by 6 global collaborators. A de-identified subject ID, COVID-19 status, age in years and sex were almost always included in the sample metadata. Subjects who had been exposed to COVID-19, were actively infected with it, or had recovered from it provided the deeply sampled blood TCRbeta repertoires that made up the dataset. The material from the prospective study consisted of cDNA or gDNA derived from T cells, B-cell-depleted T cells, or PBMCs. Where available, HLA class I and class II types were taken from metadata supplied by the sample provider and were not determined by assay-based typing. The repertoires were released in a freely available public database intended as a resource for research on the immune response to SARS-CoV-2. General conclusions and limits of the study: The quantity of clinical and demographic metadata differed by source and by participant and was supplied without curation.

TCRbeta CDR3 regions were amplified from genomic DNA by means of the immunoSEQ Assay, a bias-controlled multiplex PCR. In the authors' own workflow: The number of nucleated cells in each sample was estimated from the amplification of reference gene primers within the assay. To quantify the absolute abundance of each unique TCRbeta CDR3 rearrangement, sequence reads were collapsed and filtered. For each sample, productive Simpson clonality was calculated as the square root of Simpson's diversity index over productive rearrangements. TCRdb holds this immuneACCESS table with in-frame rearrangements only. Some clones are missing; in checked studies, unresolved V genes explain under half, and the rest has no known cause. V and J calls and clone size are given by that table; D and trimming were obtained from the DNA. This sample gives around 150,000 clones in total; 92% of them show up just once. The biggest ten clones account for 4.8% of the sample.

In Seattle, one collaborating source enrolled patients while the infection was active and tracked those patients longitudinally over the course of disease. Collaborating institutions collected whole blood in K2EDTA tubes following their own protocols. For TCRbeta analysis, collaborators shipped samples in one of three forms: frozen whole blood, isolated PBMCs, or DNA extracted from either of those sample types. Source material: peripheral blood. The chain was built from TRBV6-2 or TRBV6-3 and TRBJ2-7; TRBD2 lines up with 13 middle nucleotides. The sequence was collected from a man aged 25 to 45 with COVID-19, enrolled during active disease. The CDR3 reads CASSKTSGGKYEQYF. The DNA is as follows: TGTGCCAGCAGTAAGACTAGCGGGGGGAAATACGAGCAGTACTTC.